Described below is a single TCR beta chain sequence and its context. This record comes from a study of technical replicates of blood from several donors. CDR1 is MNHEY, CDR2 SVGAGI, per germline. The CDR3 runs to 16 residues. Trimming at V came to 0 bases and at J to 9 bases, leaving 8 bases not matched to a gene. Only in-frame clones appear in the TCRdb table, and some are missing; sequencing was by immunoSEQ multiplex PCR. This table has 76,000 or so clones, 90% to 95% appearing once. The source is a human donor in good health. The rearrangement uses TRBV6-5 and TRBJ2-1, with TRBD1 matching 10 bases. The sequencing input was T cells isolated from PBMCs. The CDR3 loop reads CASSYSGPGTGAEQFF. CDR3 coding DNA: TGTGCCAGCAGTTACTCCGGTCCCGGGACAGGGGCTGAGCAGTTCTTC.